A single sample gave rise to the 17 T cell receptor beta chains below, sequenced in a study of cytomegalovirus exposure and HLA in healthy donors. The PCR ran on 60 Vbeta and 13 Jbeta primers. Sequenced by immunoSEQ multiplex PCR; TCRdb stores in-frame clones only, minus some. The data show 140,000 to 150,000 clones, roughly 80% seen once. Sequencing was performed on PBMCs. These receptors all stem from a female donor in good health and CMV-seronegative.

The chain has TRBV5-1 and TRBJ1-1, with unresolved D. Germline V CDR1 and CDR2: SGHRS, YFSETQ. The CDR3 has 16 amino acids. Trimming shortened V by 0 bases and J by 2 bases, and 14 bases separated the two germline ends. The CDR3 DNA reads TGCGCCAGCAGCTTGGATACCGGGATGACAAACACTGAAGCTTTCTTT. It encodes CASSLDTGMTNTEAFF.

CDR3 DNA sequence: TGTGCCACCAGTACAAGACAGGGAGGCGAGACCCAGTACTTC. It is translated as CATSTRQGGETQYF. The V call is TRBV15, the J call TRBJ2-5; TRBD1 might be the D (7 bases). V lost 6 bases, J lost 5 bases, and 16 bases lay in between. Looked up from germline, CDR1 is LNHNV and CDR2 is YYDKDF (reference sequence). The CDR3 loop spans 14 amino acids.

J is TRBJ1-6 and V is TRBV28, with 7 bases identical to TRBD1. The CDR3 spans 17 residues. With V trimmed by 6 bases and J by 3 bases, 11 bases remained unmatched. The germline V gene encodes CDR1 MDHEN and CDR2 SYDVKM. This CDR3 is CASSPTGEAFYNSPLHF. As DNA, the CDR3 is TGTGCCAGCAGCCCCACAGGGGAGGCTTTCTATAATTCACCCCTCCACTTT.

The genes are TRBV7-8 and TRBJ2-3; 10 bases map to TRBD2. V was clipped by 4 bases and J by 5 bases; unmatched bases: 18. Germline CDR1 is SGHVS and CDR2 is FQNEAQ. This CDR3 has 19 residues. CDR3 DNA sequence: TGTGCCAGCAGCTGGCCCGGGTCTAGCGGGGGCCATGGTCGAGATACGCAGTATTTT. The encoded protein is CASSWPGSSGGHGRDTQYF.

Here the CDR3 DNA reads TGTGCCAGCAGCTTAGTAACTATCTACGAGCAGTACTTC. Encoded protein: CASSLVTIYEQYF. The chain joins TRBV11-2 to TRBJ2-7; D is unclear. Trimming shortened V by 1 base and J by 3 bases, and 7 bases separated the two germline ends. The length of the CDR3 is 13 residues. Per germline, CDR1 SGHAT and CDR2 FQNNGV.

In nucleotides, the CDR3 is TGTGCCAGCAGCTTAGCGGCCGGGATCGCTGGAAACACCATATATTTT. Residues: CASSLAAGIAGNTIYF. The chain employs TRBV7-9 and TRBJ1-3; D gene ambiguous. This CDR3 region has 16 residues. The germline CDR1 and CDR2 sequences are SEHNR and FQNEAQ (reference sequence). With 0 bases removed from V and 2 bases from J, the gap between germline ends came to 11 bases. The whole variable domain, filled in from reference TRBV7-9 and TRBJ1-3, reads DTGVSQNPRHKITKRGQNVTFRCDPISEHNRLYWYRQTLGQGPEFLTYFQNEAQLEKSRLLSDRFSAERPKGSFSTLEIQRTEQGDSAMYLCASSLAAGIAGNTIYFGEGSWLTVV.

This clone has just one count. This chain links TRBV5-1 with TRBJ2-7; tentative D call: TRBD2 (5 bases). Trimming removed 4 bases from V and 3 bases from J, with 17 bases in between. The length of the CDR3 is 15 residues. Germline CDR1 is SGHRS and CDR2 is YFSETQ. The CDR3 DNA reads TGCGCCAGCAGCCCAGCGGCGGCGGTCATCTACGAGCAGTACTTC. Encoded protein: CASSPAAAVIYEQYF.

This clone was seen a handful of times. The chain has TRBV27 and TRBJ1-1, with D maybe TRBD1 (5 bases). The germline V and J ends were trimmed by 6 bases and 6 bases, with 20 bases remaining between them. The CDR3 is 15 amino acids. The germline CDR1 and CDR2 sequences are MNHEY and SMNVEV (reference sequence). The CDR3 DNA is TGTGCCAGCAGCAAAGCCGGGACTAGAGGGTCTGAAGCTTTCTTT. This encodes CASSKAGTRGSEAFF.

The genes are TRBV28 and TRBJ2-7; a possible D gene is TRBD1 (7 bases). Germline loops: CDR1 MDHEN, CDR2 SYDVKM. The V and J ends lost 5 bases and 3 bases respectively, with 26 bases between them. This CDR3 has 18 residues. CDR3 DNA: TGTGCCAGCAGTCTCAAGCTGACAGGGAGGCGTTCGAACTACGAGCAGTACTTC. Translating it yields CASSLKLTGRRSNYEQYF. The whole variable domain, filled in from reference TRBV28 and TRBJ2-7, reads DVKVTQSSRYLVKRTGEKVFLECVQDMDHENMFWYRQDPGLGLRLIYFSYDVKMKEKGDIPEGYSVSREKKERFSLILESASTNQTSMYLCASSLKLTGRRSNYEQYFGPGTRLTVT.

CDR3 sequence: CASSSPTQGGSYNSPLHF. The CDR3, as DNA: TGTGCCAGCAGCTCCCCCACACAGGGTGGCTCCTATAATTCACCCCTCCACTTT. The chain carries TRBV5-4 and TRBJ1-6; tentative D call: TRBD1 (6 bases). Trimming took 3 bases from V and 0 from J, leaving 16 bases between them. The CDR3 runs 18 residues. Germline V gives CDR1 SGHNT, CDR2 YYREEE (reference sequence).

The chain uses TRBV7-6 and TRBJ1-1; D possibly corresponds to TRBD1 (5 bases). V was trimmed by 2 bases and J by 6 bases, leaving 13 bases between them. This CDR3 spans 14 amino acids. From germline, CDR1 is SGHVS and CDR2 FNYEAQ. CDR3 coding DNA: TGTGCCAGCAGCTTAAAAGCAGGGTTCGCTGAAGCTTTCTTT. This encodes CASSLKAGFAEAFF.

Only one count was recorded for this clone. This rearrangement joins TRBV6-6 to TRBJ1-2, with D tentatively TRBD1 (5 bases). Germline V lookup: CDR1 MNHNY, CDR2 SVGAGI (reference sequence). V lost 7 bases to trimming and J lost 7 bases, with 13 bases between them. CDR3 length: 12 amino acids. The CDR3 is CASTGTSSGYTF. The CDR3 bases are TGTGCCAGCACCGGGACTAGTAGTGGCTACACCTTC.

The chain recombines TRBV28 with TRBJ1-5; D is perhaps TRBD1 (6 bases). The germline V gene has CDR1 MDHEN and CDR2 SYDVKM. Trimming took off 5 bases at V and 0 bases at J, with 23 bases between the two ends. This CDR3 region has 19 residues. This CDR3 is CASSPSQGLWGYSNQPQHF. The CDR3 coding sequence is TGTGCCAGCAGTCCCAGCCAGGGGCTGTGGGGATATAGCAATCAGCCCCAGCATTTT.

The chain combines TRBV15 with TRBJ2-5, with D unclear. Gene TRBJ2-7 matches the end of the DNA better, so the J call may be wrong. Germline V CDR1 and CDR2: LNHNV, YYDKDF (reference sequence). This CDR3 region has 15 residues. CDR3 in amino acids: CATSRERKPVYEQYF. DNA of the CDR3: TGTGCCACCAGCAGAGAGAGGAAGCCTGTCTACGAGCAGTACTTC.

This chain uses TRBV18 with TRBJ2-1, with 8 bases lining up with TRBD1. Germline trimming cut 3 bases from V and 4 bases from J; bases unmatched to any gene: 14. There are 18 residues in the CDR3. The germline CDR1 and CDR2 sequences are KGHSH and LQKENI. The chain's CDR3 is CASSPLAGQGLLYNEQFF. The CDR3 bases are TGTGCCAGCTCACCCTTGGCCGGACAGGGCCTCCTTTACAATGAGCAGTTCTTC.

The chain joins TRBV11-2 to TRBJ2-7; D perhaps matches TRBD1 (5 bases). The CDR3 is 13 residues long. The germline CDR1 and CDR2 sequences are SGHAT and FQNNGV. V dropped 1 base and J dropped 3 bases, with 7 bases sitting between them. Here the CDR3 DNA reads TGTGCCAGCAGCTTAGCTACAGGCTACGAGCAGTACTTC. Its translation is CASSLATGYEQYF. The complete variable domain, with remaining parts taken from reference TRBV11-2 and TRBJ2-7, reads EAGVAQSPRYKIIEKRQSVAFWCNPISGHATLYWYQQILGQGPKLLIQFQNNGVVDDSQLPKDRFSAERLKGVDSTLKIQPAKLEDSAVYLCASSLATGYEQYFGPGTRLTVT.

For the CDR3, the DNA is TGTGCCAGCAGCACGAATCCCAGGGTAGGGAACACCGGGGAGCTGTTTTTT. This encodes CASSTNPRVGNTGELFF. This sequence joins TRBV9 and TRBJ2-2; D perhaps matches TRBD1 (5 bases). V gave up 4 bases and J gave up 1 base, with 17 bases separating them. This CDR3 contains 17 residues. From germline, CDR1 is SGDLS and CDR2 YYNGEE.